The 4 T cell receptor beta chains in this list originate from one sample, sequenced in a study of blood T cell repertoires in COVID-19. The protocol was immunoSEQ multiplex PCR, while the TCRdb copy is restricted to in-frame clones and leaves out a portion. The data show around 700,000 clones, just under 90% seen once. Sequencing was carried out using peripheral blood. Receptors originate from a woman between 18 and 29 years old with acute or convalescent COVID-19.

The chain links TRBV5-4 to TRBJ1-1, with 7 bases identical to TRBD1. The CDR3 has 16 residues. The V gene's germline CDR1 is SGHNT and CDR2 YYREEE (reference sequence). V lost 4 bases to trimming and J lost 0 bases; unmatched junction nucleotides: 9. The CDR3 region has the DNA TGTGCCAGCAGCCCTACAGGGGCATCTATGAACACTGAAGCTTTCTTT. This translates into CASSPTGASMNTEAFF.

The rearrangement joins TRBV4-3 to TRBJ1-6, with 7 bases matching TRBD1. The germline V gene has CDR1 LGHNA and CDR2 YSLEER. The ends lost 1 base at V and 8 bases at J; junction bases unmatched: 8. This CDR3 is built from 16 residues. CDR3 bases: TGCGCCAGCAGCCAAGTTACGACAGGGCTAGATTCACCCCTCCACTTT. This translates into CASSQVTTGLDSPLHF.

V usage is TRBV5-1 and J usage is TRBJ1-2; a weak D match, TRBD1 (5 bases). CDR3 length: 12 amino acids. Per the germline V gene, CDR1 is SGHRS and CDR2 is YFSETQ. V lost 4 bases to trimming and J lost 2 bases, with 6 bases between them. The DNA of the CDR3 is TGCGCCAGCAGCCCAGGGAACTATGGCTACACCTTC. This encodes CASSPGNYGYTF.

The chain is built from TRBV5-1 and TRBJ2-7, with 10 positions matching TRBD2. Germline CDR1 is SGHRS and CDR2 is YFSETQ. The CDR3 has 18 residues. J lost 0 bases, V lost 0 bases, and 9 bases had no gene match. The CDR3 nucleotides read TGCGCCAGCAGCTTGGCCTCTAGCGGGGGACTATCCTCCTACGAGCAGTACTTC. Amino acid sequence: CASSLASSGGLSSYEQYF.